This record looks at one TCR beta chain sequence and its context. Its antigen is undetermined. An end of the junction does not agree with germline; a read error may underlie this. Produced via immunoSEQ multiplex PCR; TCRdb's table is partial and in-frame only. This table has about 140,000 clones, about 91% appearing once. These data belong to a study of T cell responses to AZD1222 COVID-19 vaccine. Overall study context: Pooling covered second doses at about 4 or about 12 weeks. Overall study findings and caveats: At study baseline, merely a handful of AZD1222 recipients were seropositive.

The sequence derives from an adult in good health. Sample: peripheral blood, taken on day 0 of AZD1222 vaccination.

The CDR3 is CASSLSGRDSRDHF. CDR3 nucleotide sequence: TGTGCCAGCAGCTTGTCAGGGAGGGACAGCCGGGATCACTTC. The chain uses TRBV5-6 and TRBJ2-7; D is tentatively TRBD1 or TRBD2 (7 bases each). CDR1 and CDR2 from the germline V gene are SGHDT and YYEEEE. The length of the CDR3 is 14 residues.